This T cell receptor beta chain was recovered during a study of blood T cell repertoires in COVID-19. Study-wide background: Samples taken during acute and convalescent COVID-19 were collected in the United States, Italy and Spain. The cDNA or gDNA used as material had been derived from T cells, B-cell-depleted T cells, or PBMCs.

In the original analysis: Reference gene primer amplification yielded estimated nucleated cell counts. Measured with immunoSEQ multiplex PCR; TCRdb has only the in-frame clones, and not every one. The DNA was the basis for D and trimming; V, J and clone size are from that table. The sample carries around 26,000 clones, more than 65% recorded once. The CDR3 has 14 amino acids. In this sample, this clone turned up a few times. This sequence was found in a human donor in a cohort sampled during active COVID-19. The chain employs TRBV21-1 and TRBJ1-6; the table's D gene call, TRBD1, was not cross checked with the DNA. TRBV21-1 is a documented pseudogene. The sequencing input was peripheral blood. DNA of the CDR3: TGTGCCAGCAGCCTAAGACAGGGAGGTTCACCCCTCCACTTT. Its translation is CASSLRQGGSPLHF.